This T cell receptor beta chain was recorded in a study of T-cell reconstitution after alpha-beta-depleted transplantation in children listed by TCRdb under 2016. In the study overall: Using TCR repertoire profiling, the study quantitatively followed how T-cell immune reconstitution unfolded in children after TCRalphabeta/CD19-depleted allogeneic hematopoietic cell transplantation.

The method behind the library was PCR. The instrument given in TCRdb is Illumina HiSeq 2500. To normalize quantification of the TCRbeta repertoire, the TCR libraries were built with molecular barcoding that relied on unique molecular identifiers. TCRdb itself trimmed the public reads at Q25 with fastp, ran MiXCR and retained productive beta chains. Every distinct CDR3 protein forms one entry, paired with its most common genes and DNA. The sample data list 190,000 or so distinct CDR3 sequences, and approximately 7% of these were observed just once. 3% of the sample is in the top ten clones. This clonotype was detected ten times or more. Its recognized antigen is unknown. Base quality data are lacking; no much larger clone is found one base away. V is reduced by 2 bases and J by 6 bases, leaving a spacing of 10 bases between them. Including the terminal cysteine and phenylalanine, the CDR3 comprises 14 residues. Only CDR3 DNA is held: 42 bases, read in frame from base 1.

The V and J genes are TRBV12-3 or TRBV12-4 and TRBJ1-4, with TRBD1 perhaps the D gene, on 5 matching bases. The source is a human donor who donated a stem cell graft to a child with Wiskott-Aldrich syndrome. This specimen was PBMCs from the stem cell graft donor, taken from the stem cell graft. The CDR3 corresponds to CASSLTRADEKLFF. The nucleotide sequence is given as TGTGCCAGCAGTTTAACCAGGGCCGATGAAAAACTGTTTTTT.